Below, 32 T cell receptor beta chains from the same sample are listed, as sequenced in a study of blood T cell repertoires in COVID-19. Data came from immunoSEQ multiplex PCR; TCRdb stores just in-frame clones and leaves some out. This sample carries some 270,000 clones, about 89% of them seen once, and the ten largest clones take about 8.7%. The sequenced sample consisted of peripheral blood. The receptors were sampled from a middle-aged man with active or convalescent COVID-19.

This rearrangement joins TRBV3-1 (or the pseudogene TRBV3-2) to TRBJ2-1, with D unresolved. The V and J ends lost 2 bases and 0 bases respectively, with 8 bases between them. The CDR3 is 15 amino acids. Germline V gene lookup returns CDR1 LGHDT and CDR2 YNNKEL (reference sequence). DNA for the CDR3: TGTGCCAGCAGCCAAACCGCGAGCTCCTACAATGAGCAGTTCTTC. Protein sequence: CASSQTASSYNEQFF.

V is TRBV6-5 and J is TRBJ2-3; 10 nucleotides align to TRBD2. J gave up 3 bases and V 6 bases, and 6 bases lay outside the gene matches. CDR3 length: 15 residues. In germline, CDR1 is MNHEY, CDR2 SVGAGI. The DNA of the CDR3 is TGTGCCAGCAGAATAGCGGGGGGTGGGACAGATACGCAGTATTTT. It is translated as CASRIAGGGTDTQYF.

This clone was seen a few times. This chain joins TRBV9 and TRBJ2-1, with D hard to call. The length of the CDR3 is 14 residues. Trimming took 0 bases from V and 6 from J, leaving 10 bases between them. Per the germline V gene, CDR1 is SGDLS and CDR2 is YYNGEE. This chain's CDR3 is CASSVGPPGNEQFF. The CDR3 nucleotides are TGTGCCAGCAGCGTAGGCCCGCCGGGCAATGAGCAGTTCTTC.

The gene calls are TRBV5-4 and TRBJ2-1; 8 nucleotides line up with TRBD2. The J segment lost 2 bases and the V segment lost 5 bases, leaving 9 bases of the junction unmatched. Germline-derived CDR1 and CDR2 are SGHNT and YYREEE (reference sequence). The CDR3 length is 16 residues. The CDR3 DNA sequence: TGTGCCAGCAGGGCTGATAGCGGGGCGACCTACAATGAGCAGTTCTTC. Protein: CASRADSGATYNEQFF.

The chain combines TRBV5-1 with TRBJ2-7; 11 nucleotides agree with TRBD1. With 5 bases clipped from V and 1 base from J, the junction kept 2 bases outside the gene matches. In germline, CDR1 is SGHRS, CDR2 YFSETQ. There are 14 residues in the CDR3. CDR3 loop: CASRGTGGSYEQYF. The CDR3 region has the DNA TGCGCCAGCAGGGGGACAGGGGGTTCCTACGAGCAGTACTTC.

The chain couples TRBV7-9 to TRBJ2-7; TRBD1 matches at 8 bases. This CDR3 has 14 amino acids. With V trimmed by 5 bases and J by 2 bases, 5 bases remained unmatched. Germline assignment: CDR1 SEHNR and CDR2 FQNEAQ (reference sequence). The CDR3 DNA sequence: TGTGCCAGCAGCCGCCGGGACAGGACCTACGAGCAGTACTTC. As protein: CASSRRDRTYEQYF.

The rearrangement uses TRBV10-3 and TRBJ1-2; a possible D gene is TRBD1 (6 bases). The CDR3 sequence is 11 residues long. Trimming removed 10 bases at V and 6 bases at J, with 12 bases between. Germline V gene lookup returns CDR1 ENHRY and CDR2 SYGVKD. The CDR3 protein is CATQRDNGYTF. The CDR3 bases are TGTGCCACCCAAAGGGACAATGGCTACACCTTC.

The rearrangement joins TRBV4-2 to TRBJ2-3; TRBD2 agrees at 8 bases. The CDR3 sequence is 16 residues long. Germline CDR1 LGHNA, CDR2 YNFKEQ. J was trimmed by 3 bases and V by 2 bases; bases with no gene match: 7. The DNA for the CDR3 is TGTGCCAGCAGCCAAACCCCGGGACTAGGAACAGATACGCAGTATTTT. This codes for CASSQTPGLGTDTQYF.

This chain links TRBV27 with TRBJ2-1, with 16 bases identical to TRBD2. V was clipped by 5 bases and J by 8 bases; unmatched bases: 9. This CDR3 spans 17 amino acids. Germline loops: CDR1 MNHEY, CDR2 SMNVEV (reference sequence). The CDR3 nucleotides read TGTGCCAGCAGTCCCGGGACTAGCGGGAGGGCCAGGGATGAGCAGTTCTTC. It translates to CASSPGTSGRARDEQFF.

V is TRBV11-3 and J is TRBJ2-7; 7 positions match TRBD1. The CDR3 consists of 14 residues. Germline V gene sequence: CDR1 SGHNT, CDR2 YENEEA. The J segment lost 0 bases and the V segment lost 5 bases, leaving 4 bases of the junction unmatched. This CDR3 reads CASSPYRGSYEQYF. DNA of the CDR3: TGTGCCAGCAGCCCGTACAGGGGCTCCTACGAGCAGTACTTC. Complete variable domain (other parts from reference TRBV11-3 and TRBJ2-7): EAGVVQSPRYKIIEKKQPVAFWCNPISGHNTLYWYLQNLGQGPELLIRYENEEAVDDSQLPKDRFSAERLKGVDSTLKIQPAELGDSAVYLCASSPYRGSYEQYFGPGTRLTVT.

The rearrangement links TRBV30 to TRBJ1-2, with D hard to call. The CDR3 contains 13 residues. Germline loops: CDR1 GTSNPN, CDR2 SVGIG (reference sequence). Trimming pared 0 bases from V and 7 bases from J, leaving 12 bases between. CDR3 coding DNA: TGTGCCTGGAGTGTACGCTCCTCGGGTGGCTACACCTTC. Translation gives CAWSVRSSGGYTF.

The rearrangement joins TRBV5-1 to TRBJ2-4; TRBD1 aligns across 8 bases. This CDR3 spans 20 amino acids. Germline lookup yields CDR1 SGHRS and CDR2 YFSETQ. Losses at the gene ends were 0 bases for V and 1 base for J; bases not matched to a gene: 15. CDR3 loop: CASSLASPGGGTSAKNIQYF. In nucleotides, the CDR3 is TGCGCCAGCAGCTTGGCCTCGCCAGGGGGCGGTACGTCGGCCAAAAACATTCAGTACTTC.

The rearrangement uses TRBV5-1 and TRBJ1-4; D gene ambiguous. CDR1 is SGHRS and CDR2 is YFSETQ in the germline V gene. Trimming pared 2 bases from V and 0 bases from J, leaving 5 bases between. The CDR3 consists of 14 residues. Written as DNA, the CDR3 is TGCGCCAGCAGCTTAAGCGCAACTAATGAAAAACTGTTTTTT. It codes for CASSLSATNEKLFF.

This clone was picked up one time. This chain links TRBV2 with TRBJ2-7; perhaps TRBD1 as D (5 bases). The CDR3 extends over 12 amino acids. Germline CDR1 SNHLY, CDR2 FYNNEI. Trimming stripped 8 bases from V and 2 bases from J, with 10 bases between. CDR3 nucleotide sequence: TGTGCCAGCGGGTTGGGGCCCTACGAGCAGTACTTC. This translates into CASGLGPYEQYF.

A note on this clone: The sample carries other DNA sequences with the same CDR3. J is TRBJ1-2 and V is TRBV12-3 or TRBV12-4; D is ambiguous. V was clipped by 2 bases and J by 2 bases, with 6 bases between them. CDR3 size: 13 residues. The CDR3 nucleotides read TGTGCCAGCAGTTTAACCGGGAACTATGGCTACACCTTC. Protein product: CASSLTGNYGYTF.

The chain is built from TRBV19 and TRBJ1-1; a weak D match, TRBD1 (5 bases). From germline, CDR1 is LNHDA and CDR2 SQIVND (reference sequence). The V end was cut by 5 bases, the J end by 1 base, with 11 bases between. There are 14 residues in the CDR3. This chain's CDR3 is CASSPTGGNTEAFF. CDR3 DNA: TGTGCCAGTAGTCCCACGGGGGGGAACACTGAAGCTTTCTTT. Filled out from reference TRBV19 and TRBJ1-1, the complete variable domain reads DGGITQSPKYLFRKEGQNVTLSCEQNLNHDAMYWYRQDPGQGLRLIYYSQIVNDFQKGDIAEGYSVSREKKESFPLTVTSAQKNPTAFYLCASSPTGGNTEAFFGQGTRLTVV.

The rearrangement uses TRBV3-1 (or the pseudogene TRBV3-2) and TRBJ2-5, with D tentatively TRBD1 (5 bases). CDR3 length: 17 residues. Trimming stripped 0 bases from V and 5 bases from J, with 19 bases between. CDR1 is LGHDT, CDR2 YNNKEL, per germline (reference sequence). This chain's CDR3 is CASSQDRLQSRVETQYF. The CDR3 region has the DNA TGTGCCAGCAGCCAAGATAGGTTACAGAGCAGGGTGGAGACCCAGTACTTC.

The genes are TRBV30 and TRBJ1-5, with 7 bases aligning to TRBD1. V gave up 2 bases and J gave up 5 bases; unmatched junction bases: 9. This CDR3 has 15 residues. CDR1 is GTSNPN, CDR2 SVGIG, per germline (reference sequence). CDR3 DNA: TGTGCCTGGAGTCCATGGACAGGCCGGGATCAGCCCCAGCATTTT. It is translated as CAWSPWTGRDQPQHF.

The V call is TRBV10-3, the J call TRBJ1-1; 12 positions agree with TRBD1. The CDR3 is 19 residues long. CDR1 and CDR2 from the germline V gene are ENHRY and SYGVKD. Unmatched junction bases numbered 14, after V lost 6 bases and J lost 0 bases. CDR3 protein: CAISPGTGGLGGMNTEAFF. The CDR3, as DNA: TGTGCCATCAGCCCCGGGACAGGGGGCCTGGGAGGGATGAACACTGAAGCTTTCTTT.

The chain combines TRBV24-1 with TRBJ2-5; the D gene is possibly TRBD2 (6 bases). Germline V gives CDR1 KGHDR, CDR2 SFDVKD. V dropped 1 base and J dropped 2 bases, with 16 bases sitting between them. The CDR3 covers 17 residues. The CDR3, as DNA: TGTGCCACCAGTGATTTACCTCGGGGGTCAGGGCAAGAGACCCAGTACTTC. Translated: CATSDLPRGSGQETQYF.

The CDR3 nucleotides read TGTGCCAGCACAGGGGACCACGAGCAGTACTTC. It specifies CASTGDHEQYF. V and J are TRBV6-5 and TRBJ2-7; D is possibly TRBD1 (6 bases). The germline V and J ends were trimmed by 7 bases and 5 bases, with 9 bases remaining between them. CDR3 length: 11 residues. The germline V gene encodes CDR1 MNHEY and CDR2 SVGAGI.

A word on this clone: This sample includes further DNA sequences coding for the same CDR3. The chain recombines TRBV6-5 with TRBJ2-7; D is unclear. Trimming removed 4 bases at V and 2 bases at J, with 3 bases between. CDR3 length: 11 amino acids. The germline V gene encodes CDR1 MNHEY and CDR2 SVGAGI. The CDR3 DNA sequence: TGTGCCAGCAGTTCTACCTACGAGCAGTACTTC. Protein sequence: CASSSTYEQYF.

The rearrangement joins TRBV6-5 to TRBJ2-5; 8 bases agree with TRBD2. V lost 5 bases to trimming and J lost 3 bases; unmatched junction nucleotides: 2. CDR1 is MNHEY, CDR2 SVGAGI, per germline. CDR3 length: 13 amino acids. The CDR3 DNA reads TGTGCCAGCAGTCGGGGGGGGAAAGAGACCCAGTACTTC. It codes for CASSRGGKETQYF.

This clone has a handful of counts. CDR3 sequence (DNA): TGTGCCTGGTGCGGGGGGGAACCCTACGAGCAGTACTTC. Amino acid sequence: CAWCGGEPYEQYF. V and J are TRBV30 and TRBJ2-7; 9 bases match TRBD2. CDR3 length equals 13 residues. With V trimmed by 5 bases and J by 2 bases, 4 bases remained unmatched. Germline values: CDR1 GTSNPN, CDR2 SVGIG (reference sequence).

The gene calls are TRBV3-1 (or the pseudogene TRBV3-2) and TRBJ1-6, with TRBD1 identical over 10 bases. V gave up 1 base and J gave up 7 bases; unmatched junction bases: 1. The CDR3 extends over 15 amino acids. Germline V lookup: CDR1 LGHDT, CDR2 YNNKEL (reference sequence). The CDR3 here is CASSQGDRGNSPLHF. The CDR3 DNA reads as TGTGCCAGCAGCCAAGGGGACAGGGGCAATTCACCCCTCCACTTT.

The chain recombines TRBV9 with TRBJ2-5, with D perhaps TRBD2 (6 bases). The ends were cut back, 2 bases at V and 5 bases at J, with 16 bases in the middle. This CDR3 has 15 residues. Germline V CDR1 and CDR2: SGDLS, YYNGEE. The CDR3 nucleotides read TGTGCCAGCAGCGTCGACTGGCGAGGAGGGGAGACCCAGTACTTC. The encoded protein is CASSVDWRGGETQYF.

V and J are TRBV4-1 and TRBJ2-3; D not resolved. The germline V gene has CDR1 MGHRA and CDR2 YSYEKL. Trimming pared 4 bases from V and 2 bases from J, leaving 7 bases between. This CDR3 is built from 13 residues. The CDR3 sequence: CASSRGATDTQYF. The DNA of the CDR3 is TGCGCCAGCAGCCGTGGAGCCACAGATACGCAGTATTTT.

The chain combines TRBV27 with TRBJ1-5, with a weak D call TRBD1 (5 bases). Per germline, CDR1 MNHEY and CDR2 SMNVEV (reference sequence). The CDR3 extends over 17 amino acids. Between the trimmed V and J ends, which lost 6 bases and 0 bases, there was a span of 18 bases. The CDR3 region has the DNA TGTGCCAGCAGCCAACGACCTCAGGGATATAGCAATCAGCCCCAGCATTTT. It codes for CASSQRPQGYSNQPQHF.

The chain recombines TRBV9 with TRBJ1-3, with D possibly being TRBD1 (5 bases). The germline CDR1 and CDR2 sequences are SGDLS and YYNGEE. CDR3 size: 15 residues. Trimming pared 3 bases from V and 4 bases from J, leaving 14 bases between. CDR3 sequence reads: CASSGQTVRGNTIYF. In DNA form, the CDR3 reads TGTGCCAGCAGCGGACAGACGGTCAGGGGAAACACCATATATTTT.

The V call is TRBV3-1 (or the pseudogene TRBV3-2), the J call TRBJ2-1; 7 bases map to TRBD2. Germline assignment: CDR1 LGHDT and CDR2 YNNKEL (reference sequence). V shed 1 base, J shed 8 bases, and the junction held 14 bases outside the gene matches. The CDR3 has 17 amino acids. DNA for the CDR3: TGTGCCAGCAGCCAAGCCCTCCCCCGGGAGGCTCGGGATGAGCAGTTCTTC. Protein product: CASSQALPREARDEQFF.

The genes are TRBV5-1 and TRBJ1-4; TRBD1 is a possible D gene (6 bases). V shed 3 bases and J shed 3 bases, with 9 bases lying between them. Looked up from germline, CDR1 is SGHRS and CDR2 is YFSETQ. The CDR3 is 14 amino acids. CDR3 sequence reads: CASSSTGPNEKLFF. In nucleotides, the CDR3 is TGCGCCAGCAGCTCGACAGGCCCTAATGAAAAACTGTTTTTT.

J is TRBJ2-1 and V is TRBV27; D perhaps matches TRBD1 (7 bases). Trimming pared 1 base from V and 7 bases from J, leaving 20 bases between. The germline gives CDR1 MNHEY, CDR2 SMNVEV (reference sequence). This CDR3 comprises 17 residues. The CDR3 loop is CASSLFVSTGRWNEQFF. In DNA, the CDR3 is TGTGCCAGCAGTTTATTCGTCTCGACAGGGAGGTGGAATGAGCAGTTCTTC.